Included here is one TCR beta chain sequence, with context. The data belong to a study of sequential checkpoint blockade in melanoma. Measured with immunoSEQ multiplex PCR; TCRdb has only the in-frame clones, and not every one. The sample carries about 5,100 clones, around 20% recorded once. The treatment: randomized to nivolumab then ipilimumab (arm A) or the reverse (arm B). The clonotype was recovered from a human donor with melanoma. The sample here was tumor tissue (inferred from file names), taken from a patient given nivolumab and ipilimumab in sequence.

The chain's CDR3 is CASSLGSLYEQYF. CDR3 nucleotides: TGCGCCAGCAGTCTCGGTTCACTCTACGAGCAGTACTTC. This sequence joins TRBV23-1 and TRBJ2-7; D ambiguous. TRBV23-1 is an ORF; its function is uncertain. The CDR3 totals 13 residues. Trimming shortened V by 4 bases and J by 3 bases, and 10 bases separated the two germline ends.